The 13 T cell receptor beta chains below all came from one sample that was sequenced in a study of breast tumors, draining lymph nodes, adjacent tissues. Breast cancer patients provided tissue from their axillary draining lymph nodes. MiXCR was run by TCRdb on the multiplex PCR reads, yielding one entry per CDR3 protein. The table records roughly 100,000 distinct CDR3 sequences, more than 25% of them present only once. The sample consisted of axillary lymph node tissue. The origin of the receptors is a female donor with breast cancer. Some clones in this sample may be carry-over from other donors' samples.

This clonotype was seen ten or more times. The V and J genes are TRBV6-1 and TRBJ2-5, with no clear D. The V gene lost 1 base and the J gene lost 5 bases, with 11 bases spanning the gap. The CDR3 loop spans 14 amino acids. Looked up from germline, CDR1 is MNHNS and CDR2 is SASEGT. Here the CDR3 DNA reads TGTGCCAGCAGTGAAGAAAAGGGCACGGAGACCCAGTACTTC. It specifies CASSEEKGTETQYF.

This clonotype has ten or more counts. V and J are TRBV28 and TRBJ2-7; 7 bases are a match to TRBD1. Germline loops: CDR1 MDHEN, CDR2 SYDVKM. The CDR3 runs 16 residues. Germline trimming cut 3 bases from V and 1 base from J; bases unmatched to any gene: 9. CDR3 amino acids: CASSFPGGQRSYEQYF. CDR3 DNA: TGTGCCAGCAGTTTTCCTGGGGGACAGAGATCCTACGAGCAGTACTTC.

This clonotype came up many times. The CDR3 protein is CASSDRQIEQYF. In nucleotides, the CDR3 is TGCGCCAGCAGTGACAGACAGATCGAGCAGTACTTC. This chain uses TRBV10-1 with TRBJ2-7; TRBD1 might be the D (5 bases). Per the germline V gene, CDR1 is WNHNN and CDR2 is SYGVQD (reference sequence). V lost 3 bases and J lost 6, with 9 bases in between. This CDR3 spans 12 amino acids.

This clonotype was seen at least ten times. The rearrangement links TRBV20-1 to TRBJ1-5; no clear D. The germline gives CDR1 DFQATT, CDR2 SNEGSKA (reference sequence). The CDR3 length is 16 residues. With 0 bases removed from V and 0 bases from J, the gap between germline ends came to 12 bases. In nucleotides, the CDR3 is TGCAGTGCTAGAGATGTGACCCCCTATAGCAATCAGCCCCAGCATTTT. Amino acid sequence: CSARDVTPYSNQPQHF.

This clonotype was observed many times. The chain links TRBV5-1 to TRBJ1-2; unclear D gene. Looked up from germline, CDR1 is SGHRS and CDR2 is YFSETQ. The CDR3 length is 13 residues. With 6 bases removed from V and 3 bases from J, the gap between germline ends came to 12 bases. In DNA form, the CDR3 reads TGCGCCAGCATCTGGGGAGAGGACTATGGCTACACCTTC. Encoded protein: CASIWGEDYGYTF.

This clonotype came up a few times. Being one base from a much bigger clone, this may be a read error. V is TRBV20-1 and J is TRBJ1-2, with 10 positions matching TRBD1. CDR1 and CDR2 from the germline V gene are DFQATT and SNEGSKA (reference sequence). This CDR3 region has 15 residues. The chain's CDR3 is CSARDSDRGLYGYAF. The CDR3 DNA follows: TGCAGTGCTAGAGATAGTGACAGGGGGCTCTATGGCTACGCCTTC.

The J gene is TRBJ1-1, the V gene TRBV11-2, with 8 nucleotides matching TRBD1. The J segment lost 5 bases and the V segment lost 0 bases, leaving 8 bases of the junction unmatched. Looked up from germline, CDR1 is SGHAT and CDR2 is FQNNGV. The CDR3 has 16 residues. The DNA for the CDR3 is TGTGCCAGCAGCTTAGATCAGGGGGCGTCGGGTACTGAAGCTTTCTTT. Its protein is CASSLDQGASGTEAFF.

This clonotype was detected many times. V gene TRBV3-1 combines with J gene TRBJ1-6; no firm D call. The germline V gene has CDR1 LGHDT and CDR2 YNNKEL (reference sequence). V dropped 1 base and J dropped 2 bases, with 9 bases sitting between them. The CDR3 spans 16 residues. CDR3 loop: CASSQGRTAYNSPLHF. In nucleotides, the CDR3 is TGTGCCAGCAGCCAAGGGCGGACGGCCTATAATTCACCCCTCCACTTT.

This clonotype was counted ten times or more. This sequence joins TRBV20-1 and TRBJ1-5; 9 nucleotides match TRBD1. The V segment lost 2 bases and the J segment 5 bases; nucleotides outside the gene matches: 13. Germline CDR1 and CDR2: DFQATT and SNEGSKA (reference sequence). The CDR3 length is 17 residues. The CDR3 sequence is CSARFPGQGGSYQPQHF. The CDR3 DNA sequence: TGCAGTGCTAGATTCCCGGGACAGGGAGGATCTTATCAGCCCCAGCATTTT.

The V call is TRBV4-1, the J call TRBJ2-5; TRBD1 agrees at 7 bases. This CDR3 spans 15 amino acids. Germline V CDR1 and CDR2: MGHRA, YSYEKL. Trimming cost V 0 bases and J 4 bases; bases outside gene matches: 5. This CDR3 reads CASSQDATGRETQYF. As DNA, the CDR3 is TGCGCCAGCAGCCAAGATGCGACAGGGAGAGAGACCCAGTACTTC.

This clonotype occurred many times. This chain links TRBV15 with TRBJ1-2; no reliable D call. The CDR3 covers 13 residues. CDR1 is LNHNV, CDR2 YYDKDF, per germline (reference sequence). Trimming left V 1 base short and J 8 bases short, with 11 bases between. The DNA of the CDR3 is TGTGCCACCAGCAGAGGTCGGGGTAGCGGCTACACCTTC. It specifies CATSRGRGSGYTF.

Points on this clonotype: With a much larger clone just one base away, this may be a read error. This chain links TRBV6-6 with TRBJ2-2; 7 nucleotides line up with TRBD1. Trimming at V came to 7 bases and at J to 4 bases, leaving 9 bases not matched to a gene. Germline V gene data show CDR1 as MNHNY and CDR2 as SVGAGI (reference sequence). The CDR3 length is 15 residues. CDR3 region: CASNPTGLGTGELFF. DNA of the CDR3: TGTGCCAGCAACCCGACAGGGCTTGGCACCGGGGAGCTGTTTTTT.

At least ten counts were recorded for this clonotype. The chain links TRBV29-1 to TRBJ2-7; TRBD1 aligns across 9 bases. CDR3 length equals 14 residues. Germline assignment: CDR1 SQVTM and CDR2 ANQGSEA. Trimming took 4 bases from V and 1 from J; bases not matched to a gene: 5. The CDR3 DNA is TGCAGCGTTGTCGGCGGGACAGGGTCCTACGAGCAGTACTTC. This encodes CSVVGGTGSYEQYF.